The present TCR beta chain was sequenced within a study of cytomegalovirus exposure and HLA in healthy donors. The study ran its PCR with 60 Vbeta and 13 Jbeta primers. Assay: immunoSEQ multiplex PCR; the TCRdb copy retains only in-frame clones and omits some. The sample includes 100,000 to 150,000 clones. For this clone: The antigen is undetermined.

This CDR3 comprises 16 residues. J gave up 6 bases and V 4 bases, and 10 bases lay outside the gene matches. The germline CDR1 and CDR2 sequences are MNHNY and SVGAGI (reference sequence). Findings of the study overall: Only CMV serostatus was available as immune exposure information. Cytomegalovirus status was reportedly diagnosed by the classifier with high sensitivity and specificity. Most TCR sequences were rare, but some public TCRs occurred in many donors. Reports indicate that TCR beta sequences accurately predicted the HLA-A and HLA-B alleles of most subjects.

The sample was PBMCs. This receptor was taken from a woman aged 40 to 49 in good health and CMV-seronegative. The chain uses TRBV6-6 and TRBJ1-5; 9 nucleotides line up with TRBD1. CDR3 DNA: TGTGCCAGCAGTTCGGACAGGGGTTGGTCGGGTCAGCCCCAGCATTTT. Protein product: CASSSDRGWSGQPQHF.